This entry lists 8 T cell receptor beta chains sequenced from one sample in a study of shared clonotypes between healthy human individuals. Clones were sequenced by immunoSEQ multiplex PCR, and TCRdb holds only the in-frame ones, with some missing. Of about 680,000 clones listed, 55% to 85% are singletons. The specimen sequenced was memory CD4+ T cells sorted from blood. As to subset: CD45RA-negative fraction. Receptors originate from a woman between 25 and 40 years old in good health.

This clone was recorded a few times. The rearrangement links TRBV23-1 to TRBJ1-5; 8 positions agree with TRBD1. Being an ORF, TRBV23-1 has a function that is uncertain. Trimming took 3 bases from V and 1 from J; bases not matched to a gene: 11. This CDR3 region has 18 residues. CDR3 in amino acids: CASSQETGAIKSNQPQHF. CDR3 coding DNA: TGCGCCAGCAGTCAGGAGACAGGGGCTATCAAAAGCAATCAGCCCCAGCATTTT.

This sequence joins TRBV2 and TRBJ2-7, with D perhaps TRBD1 (6 bases). V lost 1 base, J lost 1 base, and 11 bases lay in between. This CDR3 has 15 amino acids. Germline loops: CDR1 SNHLY, CDR2 FYNNEI. The CDR3: CASSEGGQISYEQYF. CDR3 bases: TGTGCCAGCAGTGAAGGTGGACAGATATCCTACGAGCAGTACTTC. Looking up the rest from reference TRBV2 and TRBJ2-7 gives the full variable domain: EPEVTQTPSHQVTQMGQEVILRCVPISNHLYFYWYRQILGQKVEFLVSFYNNEISEKSEIFDDQFSVERPDGSNFTLKIRSTKLEDSAMYFCASSEGGQISYEQYFGPGTRLTVT.

The gene calls are TRBV7-2 and TRBJ2-7; no reliable D call. Between the trimmed V and J ends, which lost 5 bases and 0 bases, there was a span of 14 bases. The CDR3 is 15 amino acids. Germline CDR1 SGHTA, CDR2 FQGNSA. The CDR3 DNA is TGTGCCAGCAGCATCGCAGGTGCAAGCTCCTACGAGCAGTACTTC. This sequence encodes CASSIAGASSYEQYF.

This sequence joins TRBV7-2 and TRBJ2-7; 8 bases agree with TRBD2. V lost 7 bases and J lost 1; bases outside the gene matches: 6. There are 14 residues in the CDR3. Germline V gene data show CDR1 as SGHTA and CDR2 as FQGNSA. CDR3 in amino acids: CASTRASGSYEQYF. The CDR3 DNA is TGTGCCAGCACCCGGGCTAGCGGGTCCTACGAGCAGTACTTC.

The chain employs TRBV4-1 and TRBJ2-5, with D hard to call. The CDR3 is made up of 16 amino acids. The V end was cut by 0 bases, the J end by 1 base, with 12 bases between. Germline V gene data show CDR1 as MGHRA and CDR2 as YSYEKL. The CDR3 here is CASSQEPPPIQETQYF. The CDR3 DNA follows: TGCGCCAGCAGCCAAGAACCCCCCCCGATCCAAGAGACCCAGTACTTC.

J is TRBJ1-2 and V is TRBV4-2; D remains ambiguous. V shed 0 bases and J shed 1 base, with 12 bases lying between them. In germline, CDR1 is LGHNA, CDR2 YNFKEQ. The length of the CDR3 is 16 residues. This chain's CDR3 is CASSQEGPSGNYGYTF. CDR3 nucleotide sequence: TGTGCCAGCAGCCAAGAAGGGCCAAGCGGTAACTATGGCTACACCTTC.

The genes are TRBV21-1 and TRBJ1-4. TRBV21-1 constitutes a pseudogene. The CDR3 is made up of 15 amino acids. CDR3 DNA: TGTGCCAGCAGCAACGGGCAAAGCAAGAGTGAAAAACTGTTTTTT. This encodes CASSNGQSKSEKLFF.

This clone occurred a few times. CDR3 loop: CASSLLANNSYEQYF. CDR3 in DNA: TGCGCCAGCAGCTTGTTGGCCAACAACTCCTACGAGCAGTACTTC. The chain links TRBV5-1 to TRBJ2-7; D is unclear. Germline V gene data show CDR1 as SGHRS and CDR2 as YFSETQ. This CDR3 comprises 15 residues. The V and J ends lost 1 base and 0 bases respectively, with 11 bases between them.